This T cell receptor beta chain originates from a study of control samples from healthy donors and cancer patients. This clone was found once. V shed 1 base and J shed 10 bases, with 5 bases lying between them. CDR1 is DFQATT and CDR2 is SNEGSKA in the germline V gene (reference sequence). The CDR3 spans 10 residues. This table comes from immunoSEQ multiplex PCR, and its TCRdb copy is limited to in-frame clones, with some not included. The sample lists about 170,000 clones, approximately 90% occurring once. The clonotype comes from a man aged 30-40 years in good health. This chain links TRBV20-1 with TRBJ2-1; D ambiguous. Sample: blood. The DNA for the CDR3 is TGCAGTGCTAGAGTCAGGGAGCAGTTCTTC. Amino acids: CSARVREQFF.